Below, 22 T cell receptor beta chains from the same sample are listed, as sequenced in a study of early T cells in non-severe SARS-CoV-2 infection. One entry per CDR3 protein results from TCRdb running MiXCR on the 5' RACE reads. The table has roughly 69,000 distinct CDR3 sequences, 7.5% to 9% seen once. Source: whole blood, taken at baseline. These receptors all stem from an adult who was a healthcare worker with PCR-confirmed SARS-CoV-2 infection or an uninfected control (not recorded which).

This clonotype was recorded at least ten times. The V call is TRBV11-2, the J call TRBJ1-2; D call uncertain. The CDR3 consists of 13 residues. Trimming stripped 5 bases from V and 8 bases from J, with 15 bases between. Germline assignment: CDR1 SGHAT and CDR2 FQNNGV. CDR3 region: CASSRTRAGGYTF. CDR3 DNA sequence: TGTGCCAGCAGCAGGACTCGGGCCGGAGGCTACACCTTC.

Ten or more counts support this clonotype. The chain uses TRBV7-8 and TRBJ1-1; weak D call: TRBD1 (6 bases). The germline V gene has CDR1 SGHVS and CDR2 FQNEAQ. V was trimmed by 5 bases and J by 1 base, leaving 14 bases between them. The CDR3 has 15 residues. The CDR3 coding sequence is TGTGCCAGCAGCAAAGGGACATCTTCGAACACTGAAGCTTTCTTT. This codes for CASSKGTSSNTEAFF.

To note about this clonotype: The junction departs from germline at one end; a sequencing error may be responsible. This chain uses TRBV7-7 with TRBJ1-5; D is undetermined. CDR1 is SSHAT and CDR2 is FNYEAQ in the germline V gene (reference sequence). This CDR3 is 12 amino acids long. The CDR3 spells CASSYDTQPQHF. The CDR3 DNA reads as TGTGCTAGCAGCTACGATACCCAGCCCCAGCATTTT. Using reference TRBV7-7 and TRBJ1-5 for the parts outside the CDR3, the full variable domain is GAGVSQSPRYKVTKRGQDVTLRCDPISSHATLYWYQQALGQGPEFLTYFNYEAQPDKSGLPSDRFSAERPEGSISTLTIQRTEQRDSAMYRCASSYDTQPQHFGDGTRLSIL.

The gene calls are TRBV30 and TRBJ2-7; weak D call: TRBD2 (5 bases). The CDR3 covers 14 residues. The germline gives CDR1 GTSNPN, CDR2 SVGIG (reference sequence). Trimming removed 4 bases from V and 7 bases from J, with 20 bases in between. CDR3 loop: CAWTGSWRALEQYF. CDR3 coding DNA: TGTGCCTGGACAGGATCGTGGCGGGCCCTTGAGCAGTACTTC.

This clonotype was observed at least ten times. In DNA, the CDR3 is TGTGCCAGCAGTTACTCGAGAGGGCCGAACACTGAAGCTTTCTTT. Its translation: CASSYSRGPNTEAFF. V is TRBV6-2 or TRBV6-3 and J is TRBJ1-1; no clear D gene. CDR1 is MNHEY, CDR2 SVGEGT, per germline. With 0 bases removed from V and 1 base from J, the gap between germline ends came to 9 bases. The CDR3 length is 15 residues.

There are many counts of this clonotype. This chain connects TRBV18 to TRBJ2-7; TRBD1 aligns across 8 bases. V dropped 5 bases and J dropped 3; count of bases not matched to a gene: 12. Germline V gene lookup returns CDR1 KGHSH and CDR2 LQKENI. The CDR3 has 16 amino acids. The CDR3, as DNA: TGTGCCAGCTCAAAATCCGGGACAGGAATTTTCTACGAGCAGTACTTC. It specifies CASSKSGTGIFYEQYF.

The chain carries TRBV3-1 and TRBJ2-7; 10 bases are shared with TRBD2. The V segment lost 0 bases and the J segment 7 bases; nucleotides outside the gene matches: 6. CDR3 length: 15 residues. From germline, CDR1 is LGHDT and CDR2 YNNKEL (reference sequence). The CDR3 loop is CASSQDLLAGREQYF. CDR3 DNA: TGTGCCAGCAGCCAAGATCTACTAGCGGGACGGGAGCAGTACTTC.

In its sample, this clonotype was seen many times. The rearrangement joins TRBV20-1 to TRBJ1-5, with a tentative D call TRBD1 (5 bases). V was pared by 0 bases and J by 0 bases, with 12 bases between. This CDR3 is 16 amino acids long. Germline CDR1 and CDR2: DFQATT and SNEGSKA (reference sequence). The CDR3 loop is CSARDSGTYSNQPQHF. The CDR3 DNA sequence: TGCAGTGCTAGAGATAGCGGGACGTATAGCAATCAGCCCCAGCATTTT.

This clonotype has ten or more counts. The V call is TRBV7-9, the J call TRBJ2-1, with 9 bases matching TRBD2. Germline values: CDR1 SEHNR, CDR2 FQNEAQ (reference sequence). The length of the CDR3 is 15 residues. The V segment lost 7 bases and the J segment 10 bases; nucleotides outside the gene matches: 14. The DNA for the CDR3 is TGTGCCAGCATTAGCGGGAGCGTTAAAAGGGGAGAGCAGTTCTTC. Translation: CASISGSVKRGEQFF. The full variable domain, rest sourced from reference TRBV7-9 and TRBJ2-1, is DTGVSQNPRHKITKRGQNVTFRCDPISEHNRLYWYRQTLGQGPEFLTYFQNEAQLEKSRLLSDRFSAERPKGSFSTLEIQRTEQGDSAMYLCASISGSVKRGEQFFGPGTRLTVL.

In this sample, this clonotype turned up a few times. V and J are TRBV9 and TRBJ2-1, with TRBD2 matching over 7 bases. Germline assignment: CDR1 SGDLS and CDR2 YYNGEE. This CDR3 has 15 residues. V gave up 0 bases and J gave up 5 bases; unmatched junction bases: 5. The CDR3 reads CASSVGTSIDNEQFF. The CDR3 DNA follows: TGTGCCAGCAGCGTAGGGACTAGTATCGACAATGAGCAGTTCTTC.

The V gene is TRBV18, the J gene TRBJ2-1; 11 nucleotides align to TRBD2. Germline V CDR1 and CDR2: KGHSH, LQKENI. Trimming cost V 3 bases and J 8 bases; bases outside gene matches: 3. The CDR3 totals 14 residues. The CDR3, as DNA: TGTGCCAGCTCACCTACTAGCGGGAGTGATGAGCAGTTCTTC. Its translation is CASSPTSGSDEQFF.

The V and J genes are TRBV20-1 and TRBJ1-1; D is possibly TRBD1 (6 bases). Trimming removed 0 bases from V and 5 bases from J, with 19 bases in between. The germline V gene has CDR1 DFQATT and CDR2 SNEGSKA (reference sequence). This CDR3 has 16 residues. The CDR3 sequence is CSARDWARGGETEAFF. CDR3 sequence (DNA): TGCAGTGCTAGAGATTGGGCCCGAGGGGGAGAAACTGAAGCTTTCTTT.

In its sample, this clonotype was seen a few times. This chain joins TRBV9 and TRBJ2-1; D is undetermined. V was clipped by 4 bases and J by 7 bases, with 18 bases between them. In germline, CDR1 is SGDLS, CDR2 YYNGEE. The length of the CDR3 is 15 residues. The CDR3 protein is CASSTTGSGSNEQFF. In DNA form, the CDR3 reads TGTGCCAGCAGCACCACCGGGTCCGGGTCGAATGAGCAGTTCTTC.

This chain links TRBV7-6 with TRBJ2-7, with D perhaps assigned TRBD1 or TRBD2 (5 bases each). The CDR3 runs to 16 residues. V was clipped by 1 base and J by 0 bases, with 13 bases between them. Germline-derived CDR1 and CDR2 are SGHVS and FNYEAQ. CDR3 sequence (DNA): TGTGCCAGCAGCTTAGAATCGGGACGAAACTCCTACGAGCAGTACTTC. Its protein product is CASSLESGRNSYEQYF.

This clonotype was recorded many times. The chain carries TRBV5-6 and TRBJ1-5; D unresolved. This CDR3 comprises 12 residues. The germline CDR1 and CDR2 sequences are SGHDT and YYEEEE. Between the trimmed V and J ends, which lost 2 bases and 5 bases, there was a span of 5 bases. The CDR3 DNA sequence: TGTGCCAGCAGCTTAAGTGATCAGCCCCAGCATTTT. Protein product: CASSLSDQPQHF.

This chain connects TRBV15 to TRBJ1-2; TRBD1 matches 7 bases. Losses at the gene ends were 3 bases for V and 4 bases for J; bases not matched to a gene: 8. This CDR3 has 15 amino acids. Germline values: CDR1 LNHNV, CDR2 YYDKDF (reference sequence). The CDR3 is CATSSPGGTIYGYTF. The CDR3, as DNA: TGTGCCACCAGCAGCCCAGGGGGGACTATCTATGGCTACACCTTC.

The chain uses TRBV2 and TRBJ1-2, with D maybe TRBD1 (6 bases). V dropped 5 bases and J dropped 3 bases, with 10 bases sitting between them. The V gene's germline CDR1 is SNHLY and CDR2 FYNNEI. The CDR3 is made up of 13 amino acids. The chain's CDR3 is CASSNRAYYGYTF. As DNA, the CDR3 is TGTGCCAGCAGTAACAGGGCGTACTATGGCTACACCTTC. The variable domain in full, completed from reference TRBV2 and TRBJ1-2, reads EPEVTQTPSHQVTQMGQEVILRCVPISNHLYFYWYRQILGQKVEFLVSFYNNEISEKSEIFDDQFSVERPDGSNFTLKIRSTKLEDSAMYFCASSNRAYYGYTFGSGTRLTVV.

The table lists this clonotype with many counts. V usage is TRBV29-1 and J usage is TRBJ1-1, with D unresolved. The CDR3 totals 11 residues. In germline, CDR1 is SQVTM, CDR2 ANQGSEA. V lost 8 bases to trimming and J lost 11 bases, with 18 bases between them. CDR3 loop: CSTEVGMRAFF. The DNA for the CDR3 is TGCAGCACTGAGGTTGGAATGAGGGCTTTCTTT.

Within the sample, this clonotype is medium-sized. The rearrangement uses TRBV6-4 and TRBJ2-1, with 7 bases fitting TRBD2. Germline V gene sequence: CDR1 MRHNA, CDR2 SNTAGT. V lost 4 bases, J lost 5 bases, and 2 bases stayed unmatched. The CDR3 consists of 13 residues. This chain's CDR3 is CASSAGLHNEQFF. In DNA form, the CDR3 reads TGTGCCAGCAGTGCGGGACTACACAATGAGCAGTTCTTC.

CDR3 protein: CASSPSTGTETQYF. In nucleotides, the CDR3 is TGTGCCAGCAGCCCATCGACAGGGACGGAGACCCAGTACTTC. The chain has TRBV5-4 and TRBJ2-5, with 7 bases identical to TRBD1. The germline CDR1 and CDR2 sequences are SGHNT and YYREEE (reference sequence). With V trimmed by 4 bases and J by 5 bases, 8 bases remained unmatched. CDR3 length equals 14 residues.

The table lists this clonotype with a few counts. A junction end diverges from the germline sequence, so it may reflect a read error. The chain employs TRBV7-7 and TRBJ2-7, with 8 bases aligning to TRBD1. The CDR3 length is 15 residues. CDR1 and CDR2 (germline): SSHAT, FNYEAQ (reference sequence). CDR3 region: CASSLSVGTGYEQYF. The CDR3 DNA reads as TGTGCTAGCAGCTTATCCGTAGGGACAGGCTACGAGCAGTACTTC.

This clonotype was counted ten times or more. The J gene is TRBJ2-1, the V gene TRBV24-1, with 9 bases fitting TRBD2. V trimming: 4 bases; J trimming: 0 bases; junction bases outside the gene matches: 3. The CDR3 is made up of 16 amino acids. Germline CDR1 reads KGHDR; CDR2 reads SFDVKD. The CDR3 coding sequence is TGTGCCACCAGTGACCTAGCGGGAAGCTCCTACAATGAGCAGTTCTTC. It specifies CATSDLAGSSYNEQFF.